The 25 T cell receptor beta chains in this list originate from one sample, sequenced in a study of liver allograft versus peripheral blood T cells. For the study at large: Liver transplant recipients had T cell receptor repertoires compared between transplanted liver and peripheral blood.

TCRdb analysed the reads with MiXCR anew, one entry per CDR3 protein. The sample lists over 9,000 distinct CDR3 sequences, more than 25% seen once, with about 8.5% in the top ten. Source of these receptors: a human patient who had a liver transplant. A share of the T cells may be of graft donor origin.

This clonotype was found a few times. The chain links TRBV5-1 to TRBJ2-2; D might be TRBD1 (6 bases). Trimming stripped 4 bases from V and 4 bases from J, with 11 bases between. Germline loops: CDR1 SGHRS, CDR2 YFSETQ. The CDR3 sequence is 14 residues long. CDR3 in DNA: TGCGCCAGCAGCCCCAGGGGCGGCACCGGGGAGCTGTTTTTT. Protein sequence: CASSPRGGTGELFF. Complete variable domain (other parts from reference TRBV5-1 and TRBJ2-2): KAGVTQTPRYLIKTRGQQVTLSCSPISGHRSVSWYQQTPGQGLQFLFEYFSETQRNKGNFPGRFSGRQFSNSRSEMNVSTLELGDSALYLCASSPRGGTGELFFGEGSRLTVL.

In its sample, this clonotype was seen once. This may be a read error, as it is one base from a much larger clone. Because the CDR3 is missing its conserved closing phenylalanine or tryptophan, this is likely a read error. The chain recombines TRBV10-1 with TRBJ2-3; the D gene is possibly TRBD1 (6 bases). This CDR3 is built from 13 residues. Germline-derived CDR1 and CDR2 are WNHNN and SYGVQD (reference sequence). Trimming shortened V by 8 bases and J by 0 bases, and 9 bases separated the two germline ends. CDR3 protein: CASQGSSTDTQYS. DNA for the CDR3: TGCGCCAGCCAGGGGTCTAGCACAGATACGCAGTATTCT.

In its sample, this clonotype was seen many times. This CDR3 reads CSASGGSLGNQPQHF. CDR3 coding DNA: TGCAGTGCTAGTGGGGGCAGCTTGGGCAATCAGCCCCAGCATTTT. V usage is TRBV20-1 and J usage is TRBJ1-5, with D tentatively TRBD1 (6 bases). Trimming took 3 bases from V and 2 from J, leaving 14 bases between them. The CDR3 loop spans 15 amino acids. Germline loops: CDR1 DFQATT, CDR2 SNEGSKA (reference sequence).

This clonotype ranks as medium-sized. This chain connects TRBV19 to TRBJ1-5; D is unresolved. The CDR3 runs 15 residues. Trimming took off 4 bases at V and 3 bases at J, with 13 bases between the two ends. Germline CDR1 LNHDA, CDR2 SQIVND (reference sequence). In nucleotides, the CDR3 is TGTGCCAGTAGTAAGGGAATTGAGAACAATCAGCCCCAGCATTTT. Translation gives CASSKGIENNQPQHF.

This clonotype was recorded a few times. The genes are TRBV12-3 or TRBV12-4 and TRBJ1-3; a weak D match, TRBD1 (5 bases). The CDR3 length is 15 residues. V was clipped by 6 bases and J by 2 bases, with 14 bases between them. The CDR3 loop is CASSLTGGTGNTIYF. The CDR3 bases are TGTGCCAGCAGCCTGACCGGGGGTACTGGAAACACCATATATTTT.

CDR3 coding DNA: TGCGCCAGCAGCTTGGATCCTAGCGGGAGGGCCGATGAGCAGTTCTTC. This translates into CASSLDPSGRADEQFF. This chain joins TRBV5-1 and TRBJ2-1, with 12 bases identical to TRBD2. The J segment lost 8 bases and the V segment lost 0 bases, leaving 6 bases of the junction unmatched. Germline V lookup: CDR1 SGHRS, CDR2 YFSETQ. The CDR3 has 16 amino acids.

The chain employs TRBV20-1 and TRBJ1-1; D ambiguous. The germline V gene has CDR1 DFQATT and CDR2 SNEGSKA (reference sequence). The CDR3 covers 13 residues. V lost 6 bases and J lost 2, with 13 bases in between. The CDR3 is CSAGPNLNTEAFF. The DNA for the CDR3 is TGCAGTGCAGGTCCGAACTTAAACACTGAAGCTTTCTTT.

This clonotype has only a few counts. The genes are TRBV25-1 and TRBJ1-5, with unresolved D. The germline CDR1 and CDR2 sequences are MGHDK and SYGVNS. Trimming stripped 9 bases from V and 1 base from J, with 13 bases between. This CDR3 is built from 14 residues. DNA of the CDR3: TGTGCCAGTCAGGCTATGGGGAGCAATCAGCCCCAGCATTTT. It is translated as CASQAMGSNQPQHF.

This chain uses TRBV20-1 with TRBJ1-5; D ambiguous. This CDR3 is 15 amino acids long. V lost 0 bases, J lost 7 bases, and 16 bases lay in between. CDR1 is DFQATT, CDR2 SNEGSKA, per germline (reference sequence). CDR3 nucleotides: TGCAGTGCTAGAGATCCTGTTAGTGGAGAACAGCCCCAGCATTTT. Translated: CSARDPVSGEQPQHF.

This clonotype occurred many times. For the CDR3, the DNA is TGTGCCAGCAGTTTAGGGAGGGGAAACACTGAAGCTTTCTTT. Its translation: CASSLGRGNTEAFF. The V gene is TRBV28, the J gene TRBJ1-1, with D possibly matching TRBD1 (5 bases). V was shortened by 2 bases and J by 2 bases, with 9 bases between the two germline ends. The V gene's germline CDR1 is MDHEN and CDR2 SYDVKM. CDR3 size: 14 residues. The entire variable domain, with the rest obtained from reference TRBV28 and TRBJ1-1, is as follows: DVKVTQSSRYLVKRTGEKVFLECVQDMDHENMFWYRQDPGLGLRLIYFSYDVKMKEKGDIPEGYSVSREKKERFSLILESASTNQTSMYLCASSLGRGNTEAFFGQGTRLTVV.

For the CDR3, the DNA is TGTGCCAGCTCACCACGGGGGGCGGCTAATTCACCCCTCCACTTT. It translates to CASSPRGAANSPLHF. The rearrangement uses TRBV18 and TRBJ1-6; a possible D gene is TRBD1 (6 bases). The germline V and J ends were trimmed by 1 base and 6 bases, with 10 bases remaining between them. This CDR3 comprises 15 residues. Germline CDR1 and CDR2: KGHSH and LQKENI.

This clonotype turned up a few times. The gene calls are TRBV7-2 and TRBJ2-7, with D perhaps matching TRBD1 (5 bases). Trimming took 5 bases from V and 3 from J, leaving 14 bases between them. Germline values: CDR1 SGHTA, CDR2 FQGNSA. The CDR3 extends over 14 amino acids. CDR3 in amino acids: CASSNRAGNYEQYF. The CDR3, as DNA: TGTGCCAGCAGCAATAGGGCAGGGAACTACGAGCAGTACTTC.

This clonotype counts as large. The chain recombines TRBV6-6 with TRBJ1-5, with D hard to call. Germline V gene data show CDR1 as MNHNY and CDR2 as SVGAGI (reference sequence). This CDR3 region has 15 residues. Trimming pared 8 bases from V and 0 bases from J, leaving 14 bases between. The CDR3 region is CASFPGFHSNQPQHF. DNA of the CDR3: TGTGCCAGCTTCCCAGGCTTTCATAGCAATCAGCCCCAGCATTTT.

V and J are TRBV12-3 or TRBV12-4 and TRBJ2-3, with 12 bases matching TRBD2. V lost 0 bases to trimming and J lost 4 bases; unmatched junction nucleotides: 5. The length of the CDR3 is 17 residues. The CDR3 DNA sequence: TGTGCCAGCAGTTTAGCCCTGACTAGCGGGAGACCAGATACGCAGTATTTT. Translating it yields CASSLALTSGRPDTQYF.

Judged by abundance, this clonotype is medium-sized. The rearrangement uses TRBV19 and TRBJ2-6; TRBD1 agrees at 8 bases. Germline-derived CDR1 and CDR2 are LNHDA and SQIVND (reference sequence). V lost 5 bases, J lost 2 bases, and 8 bases stayed unmatched. CDR3 length equals 17 residues. The CDR3 sequence: CASSATGGYAGANVLTF. CDR3 sequence (DNA): TGTGCCAGTAGTGCCACAGGGGGATACGCTGGGGCCAACGTCCTGACTTTC. Filled out from reference TRBV19 and TRBJ2-6, the complete variable domain reads DGGITQSPKYLFRKEGQNVTLSCEQNLNHDAMYWYRQDPGQGLRLIYYSQIVNDFQKGDIAEGYSVSREKKESFPLTVTSAQKNPTAFYLCASSATGGYAGANVLTFGAGSRLTVL.

Relative to its sample, this clonotype is medium-sized. This chain joins TRBV6-1 and TRBJ1-5; D is uncertain. V was trimmed by 2 bases and J by 6 bases, leaving 8 bases between them. CDR3 length: 13 amino acids. The germline V gene encodes CDR1 MNHNS and CDR2 SASEGT. The CDR3 DNA is TGTGCCAGCAGTGAAATGTGGCGTCAGCCCCAGCATTTT. Residues: CASSEMWRQPQHF.

The chain uses TRBV12-3 or TRBV12-4 and TRBJ2-2, with D perhaps TRBD2 (5 bases). The CDR3 covers 14 residues. Trimming shortened V by 5 bases and J by 1 base, and 8 bases separated the two germline ends. The CDR3 region is CASSVGRNTGELFF. In nucleotides, the CDR3 is TGTGCCAGCAGTGTAGGGAGGAACACCGGGGAGCTGTTTTTT.

The chain is built from TRBV27 and TRBJ1-6; D is perhaps TRBD1 (5 bases). The CDR3 has 16 residues. V lost 2 bases, J lost 7 bases, and 15 bases lay in between. Germline loops: CDR1 MNHEY, CDR2 SMNVEV (reference sequence). In DNA form, the CDR3 reads TGTGCCAGCAGTTTAGGGTCCGGGGGGTTAAATTCACCCCTCCACTTT. It yields the protein CASSLGSGGLNSPLHF.

This clonotype was seen once. A much more abundant neighbour one base away suggests this may be a read error. The chain links TRBV18 to TRBJ2-7; no definite D call. CDR1 is KGHSH and CDR2 is LQKENI in the germline V gene. CDR3 length: 13 amino acids. The CDR3 nucleotides are TGTACCAGCTCACCTACGGTAGACTACGAGCAGTACTTC. This codes for CTSSPTVDYEQYF.

This clonotype is labeled large. V gene TRBV7-2 combines with J gene TRBJ2-7; D may be TRBD1 (6 bases). Germline loops: CDR1 SGHTA, CDR2 FQGNSA. V was clipped by 4 bases and J by 2 bases, with 12 bases between them. CDR3 length: 14 residues. The CDR3 sequence is CASSSKTGPYEQYF. CDR3 nucleotides: TGTGCCAGCAGCTCAAAGACAGGTCCCTACGAGCAGTACTTC.

By frequency in the sample, this clonotype is medium-sized. This chain joins TRBV29-1 and TRBJ2-1, with TRBD2 identical over 14 bases. There are 14 residues in the CDR3. The V and J ends lost 6 bases and 9 bases, in that order; junction bases with no gene match: 7. The germline V gene has CDR1 SQVTM and CDR2 ANQGSEA. The CDR3 reads CSVRLAGGQSEQFF. The CDR3 DNA reads TGCAGCGTGCGACTAGCGGGGGGGCAGAGTGAGCAGTTCTTC.

The rearrangement links TRBV28 to TRBJ1-1, with unresolved D. The CDR3 loop spans 12 amino acids. Germline V gene data show CDR1 as MDHEN and CDR2 as SYDVKM. The V and J ends lost 5 bases and 6 bases respectively, with 10 bases between them. DNA for the CDR3: TGTGCCAGCAGTCTCGGTAGCGCTGAAGCTTTCTTT. It codes for CASSLGSAEAFF.

This rearrangement joins TRBV18 to TRBJ2-1, with 7 bases aligning to TRBD1. CDR3 length: 15 residues. Looked up from germline, CDR1 is KGHSH and CDR2 is LQKENI. The V gene end was trimmed by 8 bases and the J gene end by 5 bases; junction bases not matched to a gene: 12. CDR3 DNA: TGTGCCAGCCGGCCCGATGGGACAGTAAACAATGAGCAGTTCTTC. Protein: CASRPDGTVNNEQFF.

This clonotype was counted a single time. This chain connects TRBV24-1 to TRBJ2-1; tentatively, D is TRBD2 (6 bases). V dropped 2 bases and J dropped 6 bases, with 13 bases sitting between them. CDR3 length: 15 amino acids. The germline V gene has CDR1 KGHDR and CDR2 SFDVKD. The CDR3 DNA sequence: TGTGCCACCAGTGATTCGGGGACTCCAAGCAATGAGCAGTTCTTC. This encodes CATSDSGTPSNEQFF.

Many counts were recorded for this clonotype. V is TRBV6-5 and J is TRBJ2-7; D might be TRBD2 (5 bases). Trimming stripped 6 bases from V and 1 base from J, with 22 bases between. This CDR3 has 17 residues. Germline V gives CDR1 MNHEY, CDR2 SVGAGI. CDR3 DNA sequence: TGTGCCAGCAGCCCCCCGGGGTCTCAAGTAGGATCCTACGAGCAGTACTTC. Translation: CASSPPGSQVGSYEQYF.